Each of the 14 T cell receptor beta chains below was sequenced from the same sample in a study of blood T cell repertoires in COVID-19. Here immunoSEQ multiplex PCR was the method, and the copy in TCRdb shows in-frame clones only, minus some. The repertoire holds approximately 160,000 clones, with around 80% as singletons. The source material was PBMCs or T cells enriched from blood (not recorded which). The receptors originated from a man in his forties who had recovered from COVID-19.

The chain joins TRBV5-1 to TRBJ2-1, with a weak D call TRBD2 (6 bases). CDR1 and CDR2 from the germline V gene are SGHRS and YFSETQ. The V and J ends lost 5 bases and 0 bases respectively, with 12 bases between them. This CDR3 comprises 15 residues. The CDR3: CASRTGTGSYNEQFF. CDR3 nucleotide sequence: TGCGCCAGCAGAACCGGGACTGGCTCCTACAATGAGCAGTTCTTC.

This CDR3 reads CASSQVSETGELFF. The DNA of the CDR3 is TGTGCCAGCAGCCAAGTTAGCGAGACCGGGGAGCTGTTTTTT. The rearrangement uses TRBV4-2 and TRBJ2-2; a possible D gene is TRBD2 (5 bases). The CDR3 has 14 residues. The V gene lost 1 base and the J gene lost 5 bases, with 8 bases spanning the gap. Per germline, CDR1 LGHNA and CDR2 YNFKEQ.

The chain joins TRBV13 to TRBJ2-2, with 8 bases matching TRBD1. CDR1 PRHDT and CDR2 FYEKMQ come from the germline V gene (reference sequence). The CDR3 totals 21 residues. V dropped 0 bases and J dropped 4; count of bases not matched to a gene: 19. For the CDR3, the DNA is TGTGCCAGCAGCTTAGGATTCTCTGGAACAGGGGGTCGTCTGGGCACCGGGGAGCTGTTTTTT. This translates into CASSLGFSGTGGRLGTGELFF.

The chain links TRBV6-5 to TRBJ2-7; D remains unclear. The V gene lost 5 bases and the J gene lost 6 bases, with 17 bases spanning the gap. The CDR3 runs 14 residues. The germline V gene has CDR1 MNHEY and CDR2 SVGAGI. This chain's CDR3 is CASSTAPGPLEQYV. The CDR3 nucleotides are TGTGCCAGCAGTACGGCCCCTGGGCCGCTCGAGCAGTACGTC.

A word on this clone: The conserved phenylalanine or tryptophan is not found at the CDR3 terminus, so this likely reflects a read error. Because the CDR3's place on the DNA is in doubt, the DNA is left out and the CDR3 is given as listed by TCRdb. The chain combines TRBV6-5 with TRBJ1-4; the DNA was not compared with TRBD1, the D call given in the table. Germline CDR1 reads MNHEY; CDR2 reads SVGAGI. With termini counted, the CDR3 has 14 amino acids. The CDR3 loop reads CASSIGTARVGINL.

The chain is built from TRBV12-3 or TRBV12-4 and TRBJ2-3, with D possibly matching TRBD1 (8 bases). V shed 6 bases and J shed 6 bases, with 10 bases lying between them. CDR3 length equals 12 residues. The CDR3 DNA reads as TGTGCCAGCAGACAGGGGGGGGATACGCAGTATTTT. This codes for CASRQGGDTQYF.

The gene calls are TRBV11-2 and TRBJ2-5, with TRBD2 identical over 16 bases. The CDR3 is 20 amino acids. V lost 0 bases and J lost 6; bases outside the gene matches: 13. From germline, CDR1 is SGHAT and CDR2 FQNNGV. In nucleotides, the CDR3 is TGTGCCAGCAGCTTAGATTCCGGGACTAGCGGGGGGGCCTATGTAAAGACCCAGTACTTC. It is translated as CASSLDSGTSGGAYVKTQYF.

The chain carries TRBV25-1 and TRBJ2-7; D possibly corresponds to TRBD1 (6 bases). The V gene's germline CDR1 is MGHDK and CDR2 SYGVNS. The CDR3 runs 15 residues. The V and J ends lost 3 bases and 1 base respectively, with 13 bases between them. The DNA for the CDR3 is TGTGCCAGCAGTGACCCGGGACAAAGTTCCTACGAGCAGTACTTC. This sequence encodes CASSDPGQSSYEQYF.

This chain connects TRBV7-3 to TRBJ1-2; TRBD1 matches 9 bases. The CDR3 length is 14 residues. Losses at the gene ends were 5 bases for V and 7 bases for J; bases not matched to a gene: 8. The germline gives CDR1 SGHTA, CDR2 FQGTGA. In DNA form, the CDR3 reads TGTGCCAGCAGCGTAGATCCGACAGGGGGTGGCTACACCTTC. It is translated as CASSVDPTGGGYTF.

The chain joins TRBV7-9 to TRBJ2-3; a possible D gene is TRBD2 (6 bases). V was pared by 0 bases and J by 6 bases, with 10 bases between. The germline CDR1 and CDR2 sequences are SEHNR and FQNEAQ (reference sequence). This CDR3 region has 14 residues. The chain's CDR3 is CASSLAGGVDTQYF. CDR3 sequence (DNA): TGTGCCAGCAGCTTAGCGGGGGGTGTGGATACGCAGTATTTT.

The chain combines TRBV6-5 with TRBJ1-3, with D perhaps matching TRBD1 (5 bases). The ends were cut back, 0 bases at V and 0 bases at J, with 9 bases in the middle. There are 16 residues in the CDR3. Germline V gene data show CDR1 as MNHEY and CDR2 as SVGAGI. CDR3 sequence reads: CASSYSLRGSGNTIYF. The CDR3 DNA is TGTGCCAGCAGTTACTCGTTAAGGGGCTCTGGAAACACCATATATTTT.

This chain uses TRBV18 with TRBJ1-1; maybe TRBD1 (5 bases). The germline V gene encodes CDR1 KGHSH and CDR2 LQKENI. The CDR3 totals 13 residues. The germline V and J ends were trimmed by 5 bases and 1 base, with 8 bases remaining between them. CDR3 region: CASSTQGNTEAFF. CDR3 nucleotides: TGTGCCAGCTCAACCCAGGGGAACACTGAAGCTTTCTTT.

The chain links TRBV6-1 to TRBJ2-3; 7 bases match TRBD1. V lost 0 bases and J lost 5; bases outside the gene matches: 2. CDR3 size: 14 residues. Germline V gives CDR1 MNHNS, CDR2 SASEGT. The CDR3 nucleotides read TGTGCCAGCAGTGAAGCGGGACAGATAGATACGCAGTATTTT. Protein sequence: CASSEAGQIDTQYF.

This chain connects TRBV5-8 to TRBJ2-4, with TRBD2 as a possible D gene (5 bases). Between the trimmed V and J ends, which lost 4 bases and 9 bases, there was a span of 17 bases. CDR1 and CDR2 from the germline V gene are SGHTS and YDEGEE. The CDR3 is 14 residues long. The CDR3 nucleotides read TGTGCCAGCAGCCGTGCGACTTCAAGCGGCATTCAGTACTTC. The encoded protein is CASSRATSSGIQYF.